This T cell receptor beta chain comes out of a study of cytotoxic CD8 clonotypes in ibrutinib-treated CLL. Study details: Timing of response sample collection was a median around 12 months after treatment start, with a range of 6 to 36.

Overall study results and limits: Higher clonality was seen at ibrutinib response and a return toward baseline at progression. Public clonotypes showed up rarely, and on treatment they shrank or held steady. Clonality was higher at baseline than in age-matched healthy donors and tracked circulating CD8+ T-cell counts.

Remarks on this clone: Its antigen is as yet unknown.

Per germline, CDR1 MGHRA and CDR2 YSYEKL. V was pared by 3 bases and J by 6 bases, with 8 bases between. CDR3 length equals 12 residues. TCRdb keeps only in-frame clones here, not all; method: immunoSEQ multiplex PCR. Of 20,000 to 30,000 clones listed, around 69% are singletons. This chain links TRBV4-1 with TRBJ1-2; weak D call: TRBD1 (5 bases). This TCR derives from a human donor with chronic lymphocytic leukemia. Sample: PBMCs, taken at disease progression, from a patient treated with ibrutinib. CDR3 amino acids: CASSHMGDGYTF. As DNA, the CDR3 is TGCGCCAGCAGCCATATGGGGGATGGCTACACCTTC.